This record covers a single TCR beta chain. Antigen: not known. This record comes from a study of PD-1 blockade in mismatch repair-deficient tumors. Points from the study as a whole: Tumor-resident clones, often absent from pretreatment blood, expanded after pembrolizumab and then contracted.

The CDR3 is 18 residues long. CDR1 is MNHNS and CDR2 is SASEGT in the germline V gene. V lost 1 base and J lost 2, with 21 bases in between. Sequenced by immunoSEQ multiplex PCR; TCRdb stores in-frame clones only, minus some. The data hold some 110,000 clones, with about 83% observed a single time. This clonotype was sampled from an adult with mismatch repair-deficient cancer. The sequenced sample was peripheral blood, obtained approximately 60 weeks after starting pembrolizumab. The V gene is TRBV6-1, the J gene TRBJ2-7; D is possibly TRBD1 (6 bases). CDR3 DNA sequence: TGTGCCAGCAGTGAAGGATTGGCAGGGGCGTCGTTAGCCTACGAGCAGTACTTC. This encodes CASSEGLAGASLAYEQYF.